This T cell receptor beta chain was found in a study of shared clonotypes between healthy human individuals. Deep-level settings were used for running the assay. The table came from immunoSEQ multiplex PCR; TCRdb's copy has only in-frame clones and leaves some out. The sample carries some 650,000 clones, about 97% recorded once. The germline V gene encodes CDR1 LNHNV and CDR2 YYDKDF (reference sequence). The ends were cut back, 0 bases at V and 1 base at J, with 10 bases in the middle. The CDR3 runs 15 residues. The rearrangement uses TRBV15 and TRBJ2-7, with D maybe TRBD1 (5 bases). The sample was naive CD4+ T cells sorted from blood. Sample subset: CD45RA+ positively selected. This receptor was identified in a woman aged 25 to 39 in good health. Here the CDR3 reads CATSRDFPGSYEQYF. The CDR3 region has the DNA TGTGCCACCAGCAGAGATTTCCCAGGGTCCTACGAGCAGTACTTC.